What follows are 10 T cell receptor beta chains derived from one specimen sequenced in a study of T cell responses to AZD1222 COVID-19 vaccine. The method was immunoSEQ multiplex PCR; TCRdb's version includes in-frame clones alone and lacks a portion of them. The sample comprises roughly 150,000 clones, approximately 90% of which are singletons, and 4% to 5.5% rests with the top ten. Sequenced material: peripheral blood, taken on day 0 of AZD1222 vaccination. These TCRs come from an adult in good health.

The chain has TRBV2 and TRBJ1-5; D gene uncertain. Per the germline V gene, CDR1 is SNHLY and CDR2 is FYNNEI. This CDR3 comprises 13 residues. V was pared by 4 bases and J by 6 bases, with 10 bases between. For the CDR3, the DNA is TGTGCCAGCAGTGGGGCAGAGGGTCAGCCCCAGCATTTT. Residues: CASSGAEGQPQHF.

The DNA for the CDR3 is TGTGCCAGCTCACCCCCCACCGGGTCCAAATACGAGCAGTACTTC. Amino acids: CASSPPTGSKYEQYF. The chain joins TRBV18 to TRBJ2-7; D call uncertain. The CDR3 is made up of 15 amino acids. Between the trimmed V and J ends, which lost 3 bases and 4 bases, there was a span of 16 bases. Per germline, CDR1 KGHSH and CDR2 LQKENI.

Here the CDR3 reads CASSPRGGLYGYTF. CDR3 in DNA: TGTGCCAGCTCGCCGCGAGGGGGACTTTATGGCTACACCTTC. The chain is built from TRBV27 and TRBJ1-2; perhaps TRBD1 as D (6 bases). Germline-derived CDR1 and CDR2 are MNHEY and SMNVEV (reference sequence). Trimming shortened V by 8 bases and J by 5 bases, and 18 bases separated the two germline ends. The CDR3 runs 14 residues.

The rearrangement links TRBV6-5 to TRBJ1-1; 9 bases line up with TRBD1. The CDR3 sequence is 13 residues long. Per the germline V gene, CDR1 is MNHEY and CDR2 is SVGAGI. Trimming removed 5 bases from V and 4 bases from J; junction bases left unmatched: 2. The CDR3 DNA reads as TGTGCCAGCAGTACGACAGGGGGCACTGAAGCTTTCTTT. Translation: CASSTTGGTEAFF.

This chain links TRBV7-9 with TRBJ2-1; 10 bases are shared with TRBD2. CDR1 and CDR2 (germline): SEHNR, FQNEAQ (reference sequence). The CDR3 has 15 amino acids. The V segment lost 1 base and the J segment 9 bases; nucleotides outside the gene matches: 6. CDR3 amino acids: CASSLVSGRVGEQFF. As DNA, the CDR3 is TGTGCCAGCAGCTTAGTGAGCGGGAGGGTAGGTGAGCAGTTCTTC. Full variable domain (remainder filled in from reference TRBV7-9 and TRBJ2-1): DTGVSQNPRHKITKRGQNVTFRCDPISEHNRLYWYRQTLGQGPEFLTYFQNEAQLEKSRLLSDRFSAERPKGSFSTLEIQRTEQGDSAMYLCASSLVSGRVGEQFFGPGTRLTVL.

This clone was recorded a few times. The rearrangement links TRBV9 to TRBJ1-1; 9 bases agree with TRBD1. The CDR3 is made up of 13 amino acids. CDR1 and CDR2 from the germline V gene are SGDLS and YYNGEE. With V trimmed by 4 bases and J by 7 bases, 5 bases remained unmatched. CDR3 in DNA: TGTGCCAGCAGCTTTCTGGACAGGGGTGAAGCTTTCTTT. As protein: CASSFLDRGEAFF.

This chain uses TRBV14 with TRBJ1-1; 7 bases agree with TRBD1. Germline V gene data show CDR1 as SGHDN and CDR2 as FVKESK. The V segment lost 0 bases and the J segment 3 bases; nucleotides outside the gene matches: 16. CDR3 length: 19 residues. The CDR3 coding sequence is TGTGCCAGCAGCCAAGATCTATTTGCAGGGGGTCTGGACGACACTGAAGCTTTCTTT. It specifies CASSQDLFAGGLDDTEAFF.

On this clone: The junction shows a germline mismatch at one end, possibly a read error. The gene calls are TRBV6-1 and TRBJ1-6, with 9 nucleotides matching TRBD1. The CDR3 is 15 residues long. CDR1 is MNHNS and CDR2 is SASEGT in the germline V gene. CDR3 in amino acids: CASCEATGGNSPLHF. The DNA for the CDR3 is TGTGCCAGCTGTGAAGCGACAGGGGGTAATTCACCCCTCCACTTT.

The chain links TRBV27 to TRBJ2-7; tentatively, D is TRBD2 (6 bases). The CDR3 runs 14 residues. CDR1 is MNHEY and CDR2 is SMNVEV in the germline V gene (reference sequence). V was clipped by 4 bases and J by 5 bases, with 15 bases between them. This chain's CDR3 is CASSSGLGVDEQYF. As DNA, the CDR3 is TGTGCCAGCAGTTCGGGACTGGGGGTAGACGAGCAGTACTTC.

The chain recombines TRBV6-1 with TRBJ2-3, with TRBD2 matching 7 bases. V shed 0 bases and J 7 bases; nucleotides not matched to a gene: 10. CDR1 and CDR2 (germline): MNHNS, SASEGT. The CDR3 has 16 residues. CDR3 protein: CASSEANRWGGNTQYF. CDR3 DNA sequence: TGTGCCAGCAGTGAAGCTAATAGATGGGGGGGAAATACGCAGTATTTT.